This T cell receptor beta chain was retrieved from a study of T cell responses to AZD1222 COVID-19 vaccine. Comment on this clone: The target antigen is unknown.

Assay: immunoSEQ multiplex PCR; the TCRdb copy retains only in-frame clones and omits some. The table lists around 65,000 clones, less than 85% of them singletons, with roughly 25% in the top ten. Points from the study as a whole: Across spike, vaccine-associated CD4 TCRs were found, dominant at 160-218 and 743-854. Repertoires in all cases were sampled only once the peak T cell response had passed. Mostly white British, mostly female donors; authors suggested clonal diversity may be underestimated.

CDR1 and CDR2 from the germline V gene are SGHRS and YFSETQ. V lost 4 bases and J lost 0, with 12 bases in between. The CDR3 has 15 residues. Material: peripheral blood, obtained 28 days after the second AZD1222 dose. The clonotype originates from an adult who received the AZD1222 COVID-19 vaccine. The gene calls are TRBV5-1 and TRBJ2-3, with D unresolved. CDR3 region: CASSPDGSSTDTQYF. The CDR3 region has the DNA TGCGCCAGCAGCCCGGACGGCTCTAGCACAGATACGCAGTATTTT.